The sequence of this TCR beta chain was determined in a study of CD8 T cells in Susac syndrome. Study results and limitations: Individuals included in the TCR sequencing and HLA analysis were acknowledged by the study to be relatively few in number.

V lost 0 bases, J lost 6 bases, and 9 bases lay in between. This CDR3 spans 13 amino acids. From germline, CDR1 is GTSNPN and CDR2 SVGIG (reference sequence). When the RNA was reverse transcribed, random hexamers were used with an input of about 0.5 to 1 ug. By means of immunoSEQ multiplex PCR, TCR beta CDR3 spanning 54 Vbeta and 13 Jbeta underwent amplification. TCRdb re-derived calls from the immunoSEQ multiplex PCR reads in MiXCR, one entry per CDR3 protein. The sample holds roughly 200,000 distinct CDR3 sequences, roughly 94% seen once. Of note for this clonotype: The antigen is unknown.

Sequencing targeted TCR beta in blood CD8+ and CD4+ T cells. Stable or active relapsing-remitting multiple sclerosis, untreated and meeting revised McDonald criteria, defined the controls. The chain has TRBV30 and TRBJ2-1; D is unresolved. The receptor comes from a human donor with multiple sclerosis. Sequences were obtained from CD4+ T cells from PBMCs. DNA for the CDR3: TGTGCCTGGAGTGTTCAAGGGTTCAATGAGCAGTTCTTC. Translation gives CAWSVQGFNEQFF.